The rows below give T cell receptor beta chains drawn from one sample of a study of control samples from healthy donors and cancer patients. Sequencing used immunoSEQ multiplex PCR; TCRdb keeps in-frame clones, though not all of them. Seen here are more than 25,000 clones, over 75% observed once, and the top ten hold 6.5% to 7%. The material sequenced was PBMCs. The receptors shown here come from a woman aged 60-70 years with head and neck cancer. The CDR3 runs from the conserved cysteine through the conserved F or W. Fields, in order: J gene, V gene, clone size, D gene, CDR3 protein, CDR3 DNA. D genes are given only for firm matches. Some rows mark clone size as missing; the rest say once, few, many or name a class of expanded clone.

J: TRBJ2-7; V: TRBV13; size: .; D: TRBD2; CDR3: CASSPKPLAGVYEQYF; DNA: TGTGCCAGCAGCCCCAAACCCCTAGCGGGGGTCTACGAGCAGTACTTC
J: TRBJ1-1; V: TRBV12-3/TRBV12-4; size: few; D: .; CDR3: CASSPGTPEAFF; DNA: TGTGCCAGCAGTCCCGGGACACCTGAAGCTTTCTTT
J: TRBJ2-1; V: TRBV18; size: .; D: TRBD2; CDR3: CASSPYPRGGISNEQFF; DNA: TGTGCCAGCTCACCCTACCCCCGCGGGGGGATATCCAATGAGCAGTTCTTC
J: TRBJ2-7; V: TRBV27; size: .; D: TRBD2; CDR3: CASSSIAGGNEQYF; DNA: TGTGCCAGCAGTTCCATAGCGGGGGGGAACGAGCAGTACTTC
J: TRBJ2-5; V: TRBV7-2; size: .; D: .; CDR3: CASSLVYGQETQYF; DNA: TGTGCCAGCAGCTTAGTCTATGGGCAAGAGACCCAGTACTTC
J: TRBJ1-2; V: TRBV4-1; size: few; D: .; CDR3: CASSQGLRKGFYGYTF; DNA: TGCGCCAGCAGCCAAGGACTGCGGAAAGGCTTTTATGGCTACACCTTC
J: TRBJ2-1; V: TRBV7-2; size: .; D: .; CDR3: CASSLGLGGLYNEQFF; DNA: TGTGCCAGCAGCTTAGGTTTAGGGGGTCTATACAATGAGCAGTTCTTC
J: TRBJ1-6; V: TRBV7-2; size: .; D: .; CDR3: CASSPRRERYNSPLHF; DNA: TGTGCCAGCAGCCCCAGGAGGGAACGCTATAATTCACCCCTCCACTTT
J: TRBJ2-3; V: TRBV19; size: .; D: .; CDR3: CASSVQPGASTDTQYF; DNA: TGTGCCAGTAGTGTACAACCAGGAGCTAGCACAGATACGCAGTATTTT
J: TRBJ2-2; V: TRBV11-2; size: .; D: TRBD1; CDR3: CASSRTGGAGELFF; DNA: TGTGCCAGCAGCCGGACAGGGGGAGCCGGGGAGCTGTTTTTT
J: TRBJ1-1; V: TRBV5-5; size: .; D: .; CDR3: CASSLGAWVMRVNTEAFF; DNA: TGTGCCAGCAGCTTGGGGGCCTGGGTAATGAGGGTTAACACTGAAGCTTTCTTT
J: TRBJ1-5; V: TRBV2; size: .; D: .; CDR3: CASSEGVSSNQPQHF; DNA: TGTGCCAGCAGTGAAGGGGTTAGTAGCAATCAGCCCCAGCATTTT
J: TRBJ1-1; V: TRBV19; size: .; D: .; CDR3: CASSPRERMNTEAFF; DNA: TGTGCCAGTAGTCCAAGAGAACGCATGAACACTGAAGCTTTCTTT